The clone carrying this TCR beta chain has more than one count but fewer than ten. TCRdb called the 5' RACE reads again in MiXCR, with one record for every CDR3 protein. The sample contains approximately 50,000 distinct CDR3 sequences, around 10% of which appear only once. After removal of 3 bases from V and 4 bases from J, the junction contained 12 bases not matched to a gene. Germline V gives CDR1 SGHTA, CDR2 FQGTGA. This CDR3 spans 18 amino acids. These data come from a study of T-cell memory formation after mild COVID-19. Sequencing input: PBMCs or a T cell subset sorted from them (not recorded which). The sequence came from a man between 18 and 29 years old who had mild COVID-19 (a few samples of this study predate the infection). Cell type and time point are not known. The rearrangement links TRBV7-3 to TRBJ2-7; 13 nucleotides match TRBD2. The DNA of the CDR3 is TGTGCCAGCAGCTTTCGCCTCGGGACTAGCGGGGCGACTTACGAGCAGTACGTC. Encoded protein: CASSFRLGTSGATYEQYV.